Listed below are T cell receptor beta chains from one sample, sequenced in a study of cytomegalovirus exposure and HLA in healthy donors. The table came from immunoSEQ multiplex PCR; TCRdb's copy has only in-frame clones and leaves some out. The table lists approximately 100,000 clones, around 60% of them singletons. The specimen was PBMCs. These receptors all come from a man aged 55 to 70 in good health and CMV-seronegative. Both conserved end residues are part of each CDR3. The D gene is left open where the match is weak. Size is omitted from some rows. Given values are once, few, many or a class for expanded clones.

D gene | J gene | clone size | V gene | CDR3 DNA | CDR3 protein
NA | TRBJ2-7 | NA | TRBV2 | TGTGCCAGCACCCTAAACGGGGGGCAGGTCTCCTACGAGCAGTACTTC | CASTLNGGQVSYEQYF
NA | TRBJ2-7 | NA | TRBV29-1 | TGCAGCGTTGCGGTTTCCTACGAGCAGTACTTC | CSVAVSYEQYF
NA | TRBJ2-3 | NA | TRBV7-9 | TGTGCCAGCAGCTTTCCCGTGGAGGAGCCCACAGATACGCAGTATTTT | CASSFPVEEPTDTQYF
TRBD1 | TRBJ2-7 | few | TRBV19 | TGTGCCAGTAGTATACCGGGACAGGGCGGCGAGCAGTACTTC | CASSIPGQGGEQYF
NA | TRBJ1-2 | NA | TRBV7-9 | TGTGCCAGCAGCGCAGACTTGGGGCGCTCTGGCTACACCTTC | CASSADLGRSGYTF
TRBD1 | TRBJ1-1 | NA | TRBV10-1 | TGCGCCAGCAGCGCCGGGACAGTGAACACTGAAGCTTTCTTT | CASSAGTVNTEAFF
TRBD2 | TRBJ2-1 | NA | TRBV7-2 | TGTGCCAGCAGCTTAAACGGACTAGCGAACAATGAGCAGTTCTTC | CASSLNGLANNEQFF
NA | TRBJ2-5 | NA | TRBV6-1 | TGTGCCAGCAGTCAAGAAGGGGACACCCAGACCCAGTACTTC | CASSQEGDTQTQYF
TRBD2 | TRBJ2-1 | few | TRBV5-3 | TGTGCCAGAAAGGCTAGCGGGGGGAATGAGCAGTTCTTC | CARKASGGNEQFF
NA | TRBJ1-1 | NA | TRBV5-1 | TGCGCCAGCAGCTTGGGCACGGGGGAAGCTTTCTTT | CASSLGTGEAFF